The TCR beta chain described here comes from a study of CD8 T cells in Susac syndrome. For the study at large: Each patient with Susac syndrome, at the time of blood draw, was therapy-naive, on corticosteroids, or on intravenous immunoglobulin alone. General study results and limits: The study's TCR sequencing and HLA analysis drew on a certain number of individuals. That number was acknowledged as relatively small.

It was negative isolation that provided the CD8+ and CD4+ T cells, whereas TEMRA cells were enriched by FACS. RNA was extracted with the RNeasy kit, and a quantity of about 0.45 to 1 ug was reverse transcribed using random hexamers. Multiplex immunoSEQ PCR targeted 54 Vbeta and 13 Jbeta TCR beta segments. TCRdb reanalysed the immunoSEQ multiplex PCR reads using MiXCR and keeps one entry per CDR3 protein. The data hold around 140,000 distinct CDR3 sequences, with about 95% observed a single time. V was pared by 4 bases and J by 0 bases, with 3 bases of the junction left unmatched. The V gene's germline CDR1 is DFQATT and CDR2 SNEGSKA (reference sequence). This CDR3 has 14 residues. As to this clonotype: Its target is unknown.

V and J are TRBV20-1 and TRBJ2-1, with TRBD2 identical over 7 bases. Sample: CD4+ T cells from PBMCs. The receptor was derived from a human donor with Susac syndrome. The CDR3 region has the DNA TGCAGTGCTACGCGGGGGAGCTCCTACAATGAGCAGTTCTTC. It is translated as CSATRGSSYNEQFF.